This T cell receptor (beta chain) was retrieved from a study of tissue T cells after allogeneic stem cell transplantation. Notes on the study in general: Blood and spleen captured only part of the tissue TCR repertoire.

From germline, CDR1 is SGHRS and CDR2 YFSETQ. V gave up 0 bases and J gave up 8 bases, with 11 bases separating them. The CDR3 spans 13 residues. Sequenced by immunoSEQ multiplex PCR; TCRdb stores in-frame clones only, minus some. The data show about 26,000 clones, about 90% seen once. Note on this clone: Its antigen is not known.

The sequence was collected from a male donor aged 60 or over who later had graft-versus-host disease after an allogeneic stem cell transplant. Sample: blood, taken before transplantation. J is TRBJ1-2 and V is TRBV5-1, with D unclear. For the CDR3, the DNA is TGCGCCAGCAGCTTGGATCTAGCTGACGGCTACACCTTC. As protein: CASSLDLADGYTF.